This T cell receptor (beta chain) appears in the sequencing data of a study of T-cell reconstitution after alpha-beta-depleted transplantation in children. The TCRbeta library was prepared with unique molecular identifiers. One entry per CDR3 protein results from TCRdb running MiXCR on the PCR reads. The sample holds about 400,000 distinct CDR3 sequences, roughly 22% seen once. Trimming cost V 0 bases and J 7 bases; bases outside gene matches: 11. Per germline, CDR1 LGHNA and CDR2 YNFKEQ. CDR3 size: 17 residues. This clonotype occurred many times. The sequence was obtained from a human donor who donated a stem cell graft to a child with acute myeloid leukemia. Specimen: PBMCs from the stem cell graft donor, collected from the stem cell graft. The gene calls are TRBV4-2 and TRBJ2-1, with 8 positions matching TRBD2. CDR3 bases: TGTGCCAGCAGCCAAGAAGCCCCAGCGGGAGCGGGGAATGAGCAGTTCTTC. Its protein is CASSQEAPAGAGNEQFF.